The entry below gives a single TCR beta chain sequence along with its context. Its antigen is undetermined. The PCR contained 60 Vbeta and 13 Jbeta primers. Profiled with immunoSEQ multiplex PCR; TCRdb holds only in-frame clones, not every one. Among 180,000 or so clones, roughly 74% were seen once, and the ten largest hold 2.5% to 3%. The data originate from a study of cytomegalovirus exposure and HLA in healthy donors. The germline CDR1 and CDR2 sequences are SNHLY and FYNNEI. This CDR3 spans 15 amino acids. V was clipped by 3 bases and J by 3 bases, with 12 bases between them. Whole-study results and caveats: A later analysis, which compared TCR beta chains of equal frequency, found the HLA-associated ones more clonally expanded. Earlier analysis yielded a pattern in which most TCR beta V segments were productive about 90% or about 30% of the time. Relative to the roughly 690-donor mean, N-insertions were reportedly fewer in an Asian-associated ancestry cluster in a later analysis.

This chain links TRBV2 with TRBJ2-1, with a tentative D call TRBD1 (6 bases). The receptor's source is a female donor in good health and CMV-seronegative. The sample was PBMCs. The CDR3 DNA reads TGTGCCAGCAGTGATGGGGGCGAGTTCTACAATGAGCAGTTCTTC. Amino acid sequence: CASSDGGEFYNEQFF. Full variable domain (remainder filled in from reference TRBV2 and TRBJ2-1): EPEVTQTPSHQVTQMGQEVILRCVPISNHLYFYWYRQILGQKVEFLVSFYNNEISEKSEIFDDQFSVERPDGSNFTLKIRSTKLEDSAMYFCASSDGGEFYNEQFFGPGTRLTVL.